Listed below are T cell receptor beta chains from one sample, sequenced in a study of shared T cell receptors in the human thymus. Sequenced by immunoSEQ multiplex PCR; TCRdb stores in-frame clones only, minus some. The repertoire holds hundreds of thousands of clones, with around 87% as singletons. These data also featured in a second study, about human thymus T cells.

The sequenced material came from thymocytes. The origin of the receptors is a boy less than two years old with a congenital heart defect. Each CDR3 is given with its conserved first and last residue. D genes are given only for firm matches. Only part of the rows carry a size: once, few, many, or a class if the clone is expanded.

abundance | j_gene | v_gene | d_gene | CDR3aa
. | TRBJ2-2 | TRBV4-3 | . | CASSQEYVATGNTGELFF
. | TRBJ2-3 | TRBV4-1 | TRBD1 | CASSQDSNRGRAADTQYF
. | TRBJ1-1 | TRBV28 | . | CASSAQDRLFTLSNTEAFF
. | TRBJ2-5 | TRBV7-6 | TRBD1 | CASSDRPRDRRQETQYF
. | TRBJ2-3 | TRBV12-1 | . | CASSFRLAGNTDTQYF
. | TRBJ1-2 | TRBV28 | . | CASRWTAGGYTF
. | TRBJ2-5 | TRBV7-3 | . | CASSPGLQETQYF
. | TRBJ2-4 | TRBV19 | TRBD1 | CASSAAGGLKNIQYF
. | TRBJ2-7 | TRBV2 | . | CASSYSYEQYF
. | TRBJ2-2 | TRBV15 | TRBD2 | CATSRDRGLANTRTGELFF
. | TRBJ1-4 | TRBV4-1 | . | CASSQDPGGKLFF
. | TRBJ2-7 | TRBV30 | TRBD1 | CAWIGAASADRSKNREQYF
. | TRBJ2-5 | TRBV12-5 | . | CASGLVGQEWETQYF
. | TRBJ1-3 | TRBV7-3 | . | CASSLKGAGSIGNTIYF
. | TRBJ1-1 | TRBV19 | . | CASRPRGGKGNTEAFF
. | TRBJ2-7 | TRBV28 | . | CASTQRGTRGYEQYF
. | TRBJ2-1 | TRBV6-1 | TRBD2 | CASSEVVRTSAPRMGEQFF
. | TRBJ1-3 | TRBV7-9 | . | CASRSVPSPGNTIYF
few | TRBJ2-2 | TRBV2 | . | CASSDRGSTGELFF
. | TRBJ1-1 | TRBV7-9 | . | CASSLSGVSTEAFF
once | TRBJ1-2 | TRBV28 | . | CATQGLDGYTF
few | TRBJ2-1 | TRBV5-4 | . | CASSLKINQNEQFF
. | TRBJ1-2 | TRBV5-6 | TRBD1 | CASSTGQDNYGYTF
. | TRBJ2-7 | TRBV19 | TRBD1 | CASSSTPDRYEQYF
. | TRBJ1-6 | TRBV11-2 | . | CASSLDQGLNSPLHF
. | TRBJ2-7 | TRBV20-1 | . | CSARDAGSSF
once | TRBJ1-2 | TRBV20-1 | . | CSARLLGYTF
. | TRBJ2-7 | TRBV5-1 | . | CASSLVSGDSYEQYF
. | TRBJ2-3 | TRBV28 | . | CASSFPDFAETDTQYF
few | TRBJ2-1 | TRBV4-3 | TRBD2 | CASSQGGLAGKNEQFF
. | TRBJ1-6 | TRBV4-3 | . | CASSHRQETPSSYNSPLHF
. | TRBJ2-1 | TRBV14 | . | CASSQGRDGVSYNEQFF
. | TRBJ2-7 | TRBV7-2 | TRBD2 | CASSLGFNLAGEYYEQYF
. | TRBJ2-3 | TRBV4-2 | . | CASSQSPGWRSTDTQYF
. | TRBJ2-1 | TRBV13 | TRBD1 | CASQGQDNEQFF
. | TRBJ2-7 | TRBV4-1 | . | CASSRGTVGEYEQYF
. | TRBJ2-2 | TRBV2 | . | CASRGDGMNTGELFF
. | TRBJ1-3 | TRBV28 | TRBD1 | CASSFLRDRAGGNTIYF
. | TRBJ1-3 | TRBV25-1 | . | CASSPTTGGNTIYF
few | TRBJ2-7 | TRBV28 | TRBD1 | CASSARQGPYEQYF
. | TRBJ1-3 | TRBV10-3 | . | CAIRGFENTIYF
. | TRBJ2-2 | TRBV4-3 | TRBD2 | CASSQDPGAGLAGGEDGELFF
. | TRBJ2-3 | TRBV14 | TRBD2 | CASSQLLAGGTTDTQYF
. | TRBJ1-5 | TRBV15 | . | CATSRDHGDSNSNQPQHF
. | TRBJ1-1 | TRBV6-5 | TRBD1 | CASREDRGGTEAFF
. | TRBJ2-7 | TRBV5-1 | TRBD1 | CASSPTGQGFYEQYF
. | TRBJ2-5 | TRBV4-3 | . | CASSQVLAGKETQYF
. | TRBJ2-7 | TRBV29-1 | . | CSVGQVAFNEQYF
. | TRBJ2-7 | TRBV4-3 | TRBD2 | CASSPHSGTSGREEQYF
. | TRBJ1-4 | TRBV7-9 | TRBD1 | CASSLDRDRVATNEKLFF
. | TRBJ2-1 | TRBV29-1 | TRBD2 | CSVASRLAGVGNEQFF
. | TRBJ2-7 | TRBV28 | . | CASSYDRSYEQYF
. | TRBJ2-2 | TRBV5-1 | TRBD1 | CASSSGQANTGELFF
. | TRBJ1-2 | TRBV10-3 | . | CAISLDTGGYTF
. | TRBJ1-1 | TRBV7-9 | TRBD1 | CASSYQTGVGTEAFF
. | . | TRBV10-1 | . | CASPRQSSYEQYF
. | TRBJ2-3 | TRBV9 | . | CASSVGEGDPDTQYF